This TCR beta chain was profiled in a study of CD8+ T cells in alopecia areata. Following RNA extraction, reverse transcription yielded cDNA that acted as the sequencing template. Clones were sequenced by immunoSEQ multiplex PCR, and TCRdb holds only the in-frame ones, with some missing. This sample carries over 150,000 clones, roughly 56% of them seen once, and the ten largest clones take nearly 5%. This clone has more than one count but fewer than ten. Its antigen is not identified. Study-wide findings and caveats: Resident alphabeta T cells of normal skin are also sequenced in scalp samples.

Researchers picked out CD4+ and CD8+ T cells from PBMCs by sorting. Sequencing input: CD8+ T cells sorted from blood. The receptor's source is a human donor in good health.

The CDR3 DNA is TGTGCCAGCAGTTTCCCCGGCGGAGGCCCGGTCGAGCAGTACTTC. Protein product: CASSFPGGGPVEQYF. The rearrangement joins TRBV28 to TRBJ2-7; a possible D gene is TRBD2 (5 bases). Trimming took off 3 bases at V and 6 bases at J, with 18 bases between the two ends. Germline CDR1 reads MDHEN; CDR2 reads SYDVKM. This CDR3 comprises 15 residues.